This paragraph covers one T cell receptor beta chain sequence. Its cognate antigen is unknown. The protocol was immunoSEQ multiplex PCR, while the TCRdb copy is restricted to in-frame clones and leaves out a portion. The repertoire holds tens of thousands of clones, 80% to 90% seen once, with roughly 5.5% in the top ten. This sample was taken from a study of OX40 agonist ivuxolimab in advanced cancers. Study summary: Every 2 weeks, patients received ivuxolimab intravenously, dosed at 0.01 to 10 mg/kg.

Study-level findings and limits: Antigens targeted by the expanded peripheral T cells were not determined. Dosing at 0.1 to 3.0 mg/kg was accompanied by clonal expansion of CD4+ and CD8+ blood T cells by week 6.

Individuals having autoimmune disease history or systemic immunosuppression were not enrolled. The sequence was obtained from an adult with an advanced solid tumor such as melanoma, head and neck, liver or kidney cancer. The sample was CD4+ or CD8+ T cells sorted from blood, taken in a trial of the OX40 agonist ivuxolimab.

The CDR3 DNA follows: TGTGCCAGCAGTCTCCGGACTAGCGAGATAAACGGGAATGAGCAGTTCTTC. It translates to CASSLRTSEINGNEQFF. V and J are TRBV27 and TRBJ2-1; the match to TRBD2 covers 9 bases. This CDR3 is 17 amino acids long. The ends lost 5 bases at V and 7 bases at J; junction bases unmatched: 15. Germline V gene sequence: CDR1 MNHEY, CDR2 SMNVEV (reference sequence).